Listed here is a single T cell receptor beta chain. This clonotype has at least ten counts. Its cognate antigen has yet to be identified. The record has no base qualities; no much larger clone is one base away. The TCR beta CDR3 regions were amplified from the RNA transcripts. A first-round RT-PCR of the TCR CDR3 used the HTBI primer set with the Qiagen OneStep RT-PCR kit. The libraries were constructed in a second round of multiplex PCR and then size-selected and purified. Sequencing of the libraries was done on an Illumina HiSeq2000 using paired-end 100 bp reads. Per the original workflow: SOAPnuke was used to process the raw data, with reads discarded if the reads contained adapters or uncalled bases, had a mean Phred below 15, or lacked an exact constant-primer or identifier match. High-quality paired reads were merged with COPE v1.2.5, and unique nucleotide sequences were defined as clonotypes. Clonotypes were aligned to IMGT TRBV, TRBD and TRBJ reference segments using MiTCR v1.1. The analysis included only V-J combinations with a frequency above 0.0001, which together covered more than 98% of the repertoires. A TCS score was defined as the ratio between F50 (clonal expansion) and ExV (chaos), using BLOSUM62-based TCRdist between CDR3 peptides within each V-J. Welch's t-statistics and random forest reduced fewer than 550 V-J features to under 15, which were used in a naive Bayes classifier (R e1071). The Morisita-Horn index was used to measure how similar the thyroid and blood repertoires were. TCRdb reprocessing: public reads trimmed at Q25 with fastp, clones called with MiXCR, in-frame beta chains kept. Entries are consolidated by CDR3 protein sequence, retaining the most common genes and DNA. Clone size and V and J calls follow TCRdb, not the original study. The sample table shows roughly 570,000 distinct CDR3 sequences, and under 60% are seen once. The top ten clones comprise around 7.7% of the sample.

The data originate from a study of T cells in Graves' hyperthyroidism and ophthalmopathy (dated by TCRdb to about 2019). About the investigation overall: TCR V-J signatures able to tell the groups apart were searched for in a discovery cohort of 100 patients, of whom 43 had Graves' ophthalmopathy and around 58 had stable Graves' hyperthyroidism. According to the paper, TCR Vbeta CDR3 sequencing was carried out on about 140 peripheral blood samples, which came from under 50 ophthalmopathy, approximately 72 hyperthyroidism and about 17 progressor patients. The study also compared thyroid tissue and blood T-cell repertoires from about 6 Graves' hyperthyroidism patients. The 100 discovery patients were randomly divided into training and test sets at a 7:3 ratio. Prospective prediction of ophthalmopathy was tested in an independent validation cohort consisting of 18 hyperthyroidism patients and more than 15 patients who later progressed to ophthalmopathy. Following sampling, methimazole starting at 30 mg daily was given to hyperthyroidism patients, and high-dose intravenous methylprednisolone was given to ophthalmopathy patients.

Findings and caveats that apply to the study as a whole: In validation, the model predicted progression to ophthalmopathy a median of about 6 months before onset, with approximately 68% sensitivity and roughly 79% specificity. Most expanded thyroid clonotypes (frequency above 0.001) were also found in blood, which suggests that blood repertoires may mirror thyroid immune responses. A 13 V-J signature model separated ophthalmopathy from stable hyperthyroidism, with around 88% sensitivity and 81.08% specificity in cross-validation and 80%/75% in testing. No statistical method was used to set the sample size in advance, and investigators knew the group allocation.

V is cut by 6 bases and J by 1 base, and the space between the germline ends is 14 bases. Inclusive of the bounding cysteine and phenylalanine, the CDR3 is 14 residues long. The DNA shown is the 42-base CDR3, in frame from base 1. CDR1 and CDR2 (SGDLS, YYNGEE) derive from the germline V gene. Stable Graves' hyperthyroidism was defined as no progression to ophthalmopathy during 18 months of follow-up. Hyperthyroidism patients were newly diagnosed, with disease duration under 2 months, and aged 18 to 65 years. The study excluded patients with uncontrolled infections, other autoimmune diseases, pregnancy or lactation. Clinical symptoms, serum thyroxine and TRAb, thyroid ultrasound, and orbital computed tomography formed the basis for the diagnoses. Trizol reagent was used to extract total RNA, and RNA quality was then checked on an Agilent 2100 Bioanalyzer.

The sequence is built from TRBV9 and TRBJ2-7; the D gene assignment is ambiguous. The sample consisted of peripheral blood or thyroid tissue (not recorded which). This receptor was obtained from a woman aged 18-30 years with Graves' hyperthyroidism. The nucleotide sequence is given as TGTGCCAGCACCCAGAAGGACCGATCCTACGAGCAGTACTTC. Its protein reads: CASTQKDRSYEQYF.